The rows below give T cell receptor beta chains drawn from one sample of a study of blood T cells in healthy people across ages. TCRdb analysed the 5' RACE reads with MiXCR anew, one entry per CDR3 protein. The data show some 800,000 distinct CDR3 sequences, with roughly 25% seen just once and 3% to 4.5% held by the top ten. This same sample was also taken into another study, of T cells of mothers and their children.

Source material: blood. The origin of the receptors is a boy under 18 in good health. Both conserved end residues are part of each CDR3. The D gene is left open where the match is weak. Where a row states a size, it is once, few, many or the class of an expanded clone; other rows omit it.

abundance	v_gene	d_gene	j_gene	len	CDR3aa	CDR3nt
.	TRBV7-9	.	TRBJ2-5	15	CASSLGYGTQETQYF	TGTGCCAGCAGCTTAGGCTACGGGACCCAGGAGACCCAGTACTTC
.	TRBV5-1	.	TRBJ2-5	15	CASSLGAERQETQYF	TGCGCCAGCAGCTTGGGGGCAGAGCGTCAAGAGACCCAGTACTTC
.	TRBV20-1	TRBD1	TRBJ1-5	13	CSASDRGDQPQHF	TGCAGTGCTAGTGACAGGGGAGATCAGCCCCAGCATTTT
once	TRBV5-1	TRBD2	TRBJ2-3	17	CASSTGLVGGPTDTQYF	TGCGCCAGCAGCACCGGACTAGTGGGAGGGCCCACAGATACGCAGTATTTT
.	TRBV5-6	TRBD2	TRBJ2-6	18	CASSFVVAGGSGANVLTF	TGTGCCAGCAGCTTTGTAGTAGCGGGAGGGTCTGGGGCCAACGTCCTGACTTTC
many	TRBV7-2	.	TRBJ1-6	13	CASSLTFNSPLHF	TGTGCCAGCAGCCTTACCTTTAATTCACCCCTCCACTTT
few	TRBV4-1	TRBD2	TRBJ2-7	17	CASSQDRGVLTSYEQYF	TGCGCCAGCAGCCAAGATCGGGGGGTCCTAACGAGCTACGAGCAGTACTTC
few	TRBV3-1	.	TRBJ1-2	13	CASSRQEGYGYTF	TGTGCCAGCAGCCGACAGGAGGGCTATGGCTACACCTTC
few	TRBV29-1	TRBD1	TRBJ2-3	16	CSVEDRDRGPTDTQYF	TGCAGCGTTGAAGACCGGGACAGGGGGCCCACAGATACGCAGTATTTT
few	TRBV7-6	.	TRBJ2-5	15	CASSLARGILETQYF	TGTGCCAGCAGCTTAGCGAGGGGGATTCTAGAGACCCAGTACTTC
.	TRBV4-1	.	TRBJ2-5	12	CASSQDKETQYF	TGCGCCAGCAGCCAAGATAAAGAGACCCAGTACTTC
.	TRBV6-6	TRBD1	TRBJ2-2	14	CASERDRGPGELFF	TGTGCCAGCGAGCGGGACAGGGGGCCCGGGGAGCTGTTTTTT
.	TRBV20-1	.	TRBJ2-1	16	CSARKPQGAVYNEQFF	TGCAGTGCTAGAAAGCCCCAGGGTGCCGTTTACAATGAGCAGTTCTTC
.	TRBV20-1	TRBD2	TRBJ2-5	18	CSAGGGRHWREGRKTQYF	TGCAGTGCCGGGGGGGGACGGCATTGGCGGGAGGGCCGAAAGACCCAGTACTTC
.	TRBV6-2/TRBV6-3	.	TRBJ2-7	17	CASSYFAGARGSYEQYF	TGTGCCAGCAGTTACTTTGCCGGGGCCCGGGGATCCTACGAGCAGTACTTC
.	TRBV24-1	TRBD2	TRBJ2-3	19	CATSGGLAGVSGSADTQYF	TGTGCCACCAGTGGGGGTCTAGCGGGAGTATCAGGCTCCGCAGATACGCAGTATTTT
.	TRBV29-1	TRBD2	TRBJ2-3	14	CSVKTSGRGDTQYF	TGCAGCGTTAAGACTAGCGGGAGAGGTGATACGCAGTATTTT
few	TRBV29-1	.	TRBJ2-4	13	CSVEEANKNIQYF	TGCAGCGTTGAAGAGGCAAATAAAAACATTCAGTACTTC
.	TRBV7-2	.	TRBJ2-7	14	CASGKGTYSYEQYF	TGTGCCAGTGGAAAAGGGACGTACTCCTACGAGCAGTACTTC
.	TRBV4-3	TRBD1	TRBJ2-7	15	CASSQHDRAPGEQYF	TGCGCCAGCAGCCAACATGACAGGGCGCCAGGCGAGCAGTACTTC
.	TRBV7-9	TRBD2	TRBJ2-5	15	CASSPSGSSQETQYF	TGTGCCAGCTCACCTAGCGGGAGTTCCCAAGAGACCCAGTACTTC
.	TRBV30	.	TRBJ2-5	13	CAWGPENQETQYF	TGTGCCTGGGGGCCTGAAAACCAAGAGACCCAGTACTTC
.	TRBV20-1	TRBD2	TRBJ2-1	16	CSARDVAGGMVFEQFF	TGCAGTGCTAGAGATGTGGCGGGGGGGATGGTATTTGAGCAGTTCTTC
.	TRBV7-9	TRBD1	TRBJ1-1	15	CASSRQGVWNTEVFF	TGTGCCAGCAGCCGACAGGGGGTATGGAACACTGAAGTCTTCTTT
.	TRBV6-5	.	TRBJ2-2	17	CASKLGLWRANTGELFF	TGTGCCAGCAAGTTAGGTCTTTGGCGGGCTAACACCGGGGAGCTGTTTTTT
few	TRBV30	.	TRBJ1-5	16	CAWSVRVAGRNQPQHF	TGTGCCTGGAGTGTACGTGTCGCAGGGAGAAATCAGCCCCAGCATTTT